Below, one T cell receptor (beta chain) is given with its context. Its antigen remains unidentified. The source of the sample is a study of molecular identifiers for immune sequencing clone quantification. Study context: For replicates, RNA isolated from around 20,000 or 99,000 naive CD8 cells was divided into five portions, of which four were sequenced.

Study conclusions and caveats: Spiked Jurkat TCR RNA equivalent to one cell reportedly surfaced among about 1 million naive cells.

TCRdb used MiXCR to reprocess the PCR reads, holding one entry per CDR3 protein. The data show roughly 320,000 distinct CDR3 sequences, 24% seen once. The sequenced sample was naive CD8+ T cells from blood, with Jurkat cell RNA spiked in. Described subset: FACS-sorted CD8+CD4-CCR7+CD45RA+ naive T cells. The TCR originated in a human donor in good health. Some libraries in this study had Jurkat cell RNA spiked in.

The CDR3, as DNA: TGTGCCAGCAGCAAGGGCAGCAACTACGAGCAGTACTTC. It is translated as CASSKGSNYEQYF. The genes are TRBV21-1 and TRBJ2-7. TRBV21-1 is a documented pseudogene. The CDR3 sequence is 13 residues long.